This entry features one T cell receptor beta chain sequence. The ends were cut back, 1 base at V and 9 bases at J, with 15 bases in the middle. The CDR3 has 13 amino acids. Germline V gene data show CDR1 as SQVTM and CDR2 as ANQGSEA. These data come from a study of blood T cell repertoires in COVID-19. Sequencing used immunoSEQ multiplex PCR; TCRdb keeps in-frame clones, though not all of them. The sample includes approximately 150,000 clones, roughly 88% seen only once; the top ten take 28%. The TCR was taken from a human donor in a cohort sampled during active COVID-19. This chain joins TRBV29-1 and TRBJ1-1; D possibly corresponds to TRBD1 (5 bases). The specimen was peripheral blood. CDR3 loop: CSVEGRQFRKAFF. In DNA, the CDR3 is TGCAGCGTTGAAGGGAGACAGTTCCGTAAAGCTTTCTTT.